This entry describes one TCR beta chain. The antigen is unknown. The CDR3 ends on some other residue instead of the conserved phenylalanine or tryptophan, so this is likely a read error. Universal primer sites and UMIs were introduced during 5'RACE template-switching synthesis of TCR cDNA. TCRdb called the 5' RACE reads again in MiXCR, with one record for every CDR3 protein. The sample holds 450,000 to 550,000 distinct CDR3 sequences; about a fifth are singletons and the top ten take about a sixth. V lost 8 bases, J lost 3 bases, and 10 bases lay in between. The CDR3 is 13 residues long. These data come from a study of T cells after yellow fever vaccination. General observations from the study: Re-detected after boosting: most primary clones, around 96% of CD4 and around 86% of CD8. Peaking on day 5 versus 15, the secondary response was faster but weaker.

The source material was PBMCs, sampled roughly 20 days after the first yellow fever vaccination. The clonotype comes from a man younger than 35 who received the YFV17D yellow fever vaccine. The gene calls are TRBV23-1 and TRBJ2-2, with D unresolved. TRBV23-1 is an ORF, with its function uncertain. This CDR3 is CASRVGYTGELFS. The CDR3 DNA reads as TGCGCCAGCCGTGTGGGCTACACCGGGGAGCTGTTTTCT.